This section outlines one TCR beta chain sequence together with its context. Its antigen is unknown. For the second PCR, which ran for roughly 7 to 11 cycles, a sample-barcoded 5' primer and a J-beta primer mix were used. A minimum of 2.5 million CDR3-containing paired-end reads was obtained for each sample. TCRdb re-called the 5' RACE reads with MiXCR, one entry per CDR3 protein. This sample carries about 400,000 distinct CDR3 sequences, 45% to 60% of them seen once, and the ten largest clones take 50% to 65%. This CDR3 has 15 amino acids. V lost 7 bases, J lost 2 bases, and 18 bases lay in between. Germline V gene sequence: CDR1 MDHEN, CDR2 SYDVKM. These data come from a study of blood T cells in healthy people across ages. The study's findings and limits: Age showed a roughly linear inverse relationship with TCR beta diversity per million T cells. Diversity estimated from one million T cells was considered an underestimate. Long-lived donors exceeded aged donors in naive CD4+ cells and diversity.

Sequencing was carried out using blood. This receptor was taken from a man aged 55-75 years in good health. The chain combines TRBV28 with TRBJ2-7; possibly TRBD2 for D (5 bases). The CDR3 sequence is CASTTPSGTTYEQYF. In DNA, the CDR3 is TGTGCCAGCACCACCCCAAGCGGTACAACCTACGAGCAGTACTTC.